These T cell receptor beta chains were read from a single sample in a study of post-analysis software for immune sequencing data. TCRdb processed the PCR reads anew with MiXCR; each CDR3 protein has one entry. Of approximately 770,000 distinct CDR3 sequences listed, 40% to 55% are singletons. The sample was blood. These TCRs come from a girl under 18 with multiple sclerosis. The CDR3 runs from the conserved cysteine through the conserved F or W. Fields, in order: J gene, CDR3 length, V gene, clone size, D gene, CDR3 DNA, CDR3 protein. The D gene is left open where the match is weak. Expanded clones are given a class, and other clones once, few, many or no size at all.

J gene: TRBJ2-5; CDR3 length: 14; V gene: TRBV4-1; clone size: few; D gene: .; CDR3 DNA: TGCGCCAGCAGCCGGAAAAATTTCGGTGAGACCCAGTACTTC; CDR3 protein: CASSRKNFGETQYF
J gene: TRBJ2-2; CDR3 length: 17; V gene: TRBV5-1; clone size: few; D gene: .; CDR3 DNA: TGCGCCAGCAGCCAAAAGTCAGCGGGCGCGAACACCGGGGAGCTGTTTTTT; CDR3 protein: CASSQKSAGANTGELFF
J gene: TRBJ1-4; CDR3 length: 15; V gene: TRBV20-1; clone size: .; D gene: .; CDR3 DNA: TGCAGTGCTAGAGTCCCTGGGGGCGCGGGTGAAAAACTGTTTTTT; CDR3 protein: CSARVPGGAGEKLFF
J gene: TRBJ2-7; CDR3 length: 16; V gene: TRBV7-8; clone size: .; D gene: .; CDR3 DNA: TGTGCCAGCAGCTTAGACACAGGGTGGGGGATGGCCGAGCAGTACTTC; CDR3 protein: CASSLDTGWGMAEQYF
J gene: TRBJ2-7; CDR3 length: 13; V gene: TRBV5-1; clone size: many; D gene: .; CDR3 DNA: TGTGCCAGCAGCTTAGTCCCCTCCTACGAGCAGTACTTC; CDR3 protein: CASSLVPSYEQYF
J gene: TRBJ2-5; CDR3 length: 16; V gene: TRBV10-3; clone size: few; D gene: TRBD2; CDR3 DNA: TGTGCCATCAGCGGGGGGGCAAATACTAATCCAGAGACCCAGTACTTC; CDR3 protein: CAISGGANTNPETQYF
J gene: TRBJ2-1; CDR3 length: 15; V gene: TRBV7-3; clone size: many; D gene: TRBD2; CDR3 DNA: TGTGCCAGCAGCCCGAGCGGGACGACCTACAATGAGCAGTTCTTC; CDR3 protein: CASSPSGTTYNEQFF
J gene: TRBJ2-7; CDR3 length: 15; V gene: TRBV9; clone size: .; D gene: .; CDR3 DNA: TGTGCCAGCAGCGTAGGGGGGGCGATGGGTTACGAGCAGTACTTC; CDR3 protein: CASSVGGAMGYEQYF
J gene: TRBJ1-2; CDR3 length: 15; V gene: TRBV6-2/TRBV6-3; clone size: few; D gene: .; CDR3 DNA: TGTGCCAGCAGTTACTCTTCCACAGGAATGGGAGGCTACACCTTC; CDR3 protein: CASSYSSTGMGGYTF
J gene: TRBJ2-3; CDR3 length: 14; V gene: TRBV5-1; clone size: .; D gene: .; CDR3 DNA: TGCGCCAGCAGCTTTCAGGGGTGGTCGGATACGCAGTATTTT; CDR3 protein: CASSFQGWSDTQYF
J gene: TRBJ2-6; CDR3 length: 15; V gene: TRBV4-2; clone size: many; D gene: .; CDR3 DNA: TGTGCCAGCAGCCAATTTACCTCTGGGGCCAACGTCCTGACTTTC; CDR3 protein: CASSQFTSGANVLTF
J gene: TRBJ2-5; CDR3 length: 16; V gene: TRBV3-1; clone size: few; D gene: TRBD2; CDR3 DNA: TGTGCCAGCAGCCAAGGTTGGACTAGCGGGATAGAGACCCAGTACTTC; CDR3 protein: CASSQGWTSGIETQYF
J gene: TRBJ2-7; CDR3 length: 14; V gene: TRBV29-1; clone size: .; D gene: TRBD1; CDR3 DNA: TGCAGCGTTGAGGTGTGGCAGGGGGCATACGAGCAGTACTTC; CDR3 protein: CSVEVWQGAYEQYF
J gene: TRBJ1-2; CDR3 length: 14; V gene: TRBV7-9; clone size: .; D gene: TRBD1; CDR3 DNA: TGTGCCAGCACCCCGGGACAGCCGAACTATGGCTACACCTTC; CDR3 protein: CASTPGQPNYGYTF
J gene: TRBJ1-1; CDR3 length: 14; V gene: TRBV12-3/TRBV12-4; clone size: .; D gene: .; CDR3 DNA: TGTGCCAGCACGGCCTCAGGGAGGGGGACTGAAGCTTTCTTT; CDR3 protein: CASTASGRGTEAFF
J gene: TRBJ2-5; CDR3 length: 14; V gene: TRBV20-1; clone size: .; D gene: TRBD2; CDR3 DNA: TGCAGTGCTCGCCCCCTAGCGGGTCAAGAGACCCAGTACTTC; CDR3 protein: CSARPLAGQETQYF
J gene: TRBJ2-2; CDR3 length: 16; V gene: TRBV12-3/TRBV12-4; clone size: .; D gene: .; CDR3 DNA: TGTGCCAGCAGTTTATCCAGCGGAGAGAACACCGGGGAGCTGTTTTTT; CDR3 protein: CASSLSSGENTGELFF
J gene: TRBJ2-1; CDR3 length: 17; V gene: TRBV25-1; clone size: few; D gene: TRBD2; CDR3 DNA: TGTGCCAGCAGTGAACTAGCGGGAGGGCCGTCCTACAATGAGCAGTTCTTC; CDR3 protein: CASSELAGGPSYNEQFF
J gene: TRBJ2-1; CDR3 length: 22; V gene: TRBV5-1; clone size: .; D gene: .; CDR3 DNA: TGCGCCAGCAGCTTGGCAAACACCATTGGCCTCCAGGCCTTAAAGGATTATCATGAGCAGTTCTTC; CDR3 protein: CASSLANTIGLQALKDYHEQFF
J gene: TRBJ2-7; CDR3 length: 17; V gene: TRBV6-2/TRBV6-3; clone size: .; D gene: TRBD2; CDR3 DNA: TGTGCCAGCAGTTACTCGGCAGGGATCGGGACTACCTACGAGCAGTACTTC; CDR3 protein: CASSYSAGIGTTYEQYF
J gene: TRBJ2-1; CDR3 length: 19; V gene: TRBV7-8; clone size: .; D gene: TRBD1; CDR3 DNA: TGTGCCAGCAGCTTAGACGGGACAGGGGACCCTTCCGCCTACAATGAGCAGTTCTTC; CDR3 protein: CASSLDGTGDPSAYNEQFF
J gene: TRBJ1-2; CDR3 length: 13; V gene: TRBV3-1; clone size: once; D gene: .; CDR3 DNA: TGTGCCAGCAGCCGAACGACGGGCTATGGCTACACCTTC; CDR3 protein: CASSRTTGYGYTF
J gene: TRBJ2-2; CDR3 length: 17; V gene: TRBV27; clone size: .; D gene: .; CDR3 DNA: TGTGCCAGCACCCACCACGGGGCGGGGACGAACACCGGGGAGCTGTTTTTT; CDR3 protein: CASTHHGAGTNTGELFF
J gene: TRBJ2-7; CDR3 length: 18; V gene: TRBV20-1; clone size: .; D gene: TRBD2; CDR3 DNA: TGCAGTGCTAGAGACCCCTTAGGGACTAGCGGGAGCCCCTACGAGCAGTACTTC; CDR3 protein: CSARDPLGTSGSPYEQYF
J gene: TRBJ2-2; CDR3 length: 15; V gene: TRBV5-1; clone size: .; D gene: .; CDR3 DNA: TGCGCCAGTTCTCTCATGTGGGAGACCACCGGGGAGCTGTTTTTT; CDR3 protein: CASSLMWETTGELFF